This TCR beta chain was found in a study of cytomegalovirus exposure and HLA in healthy donors. The PCR made use of 60 Vbeta and 13 Jbeta primers. Clones were read by immunoSEQ multiplex PCR, and TCRdb kept only the in-frame ones, dropping some. The table includes approximately 180,000 clones, roughly 81% detected once. The germline gives CDR1 LNHDA, CDR2 SQIVND (reference sequence). This CDR3 has 14 residues. V dropped 8 bases and J dropped 1 base, with 11 bases sitting between them. This receptor was taken from a woman under 30 in good health and CMV-seropositive. Material for sequencing was PBMCs. The chain carries TRBV19 and TRBJ2-2, with a weak D call TRBD2 (7 bases). CDR3 region: CASGGAVNTGELFF. CDR3 DNA sequence: TGTGCCAGTGGGGGGGCGGTGAACACCGGGGAGCTGTTTTTT.